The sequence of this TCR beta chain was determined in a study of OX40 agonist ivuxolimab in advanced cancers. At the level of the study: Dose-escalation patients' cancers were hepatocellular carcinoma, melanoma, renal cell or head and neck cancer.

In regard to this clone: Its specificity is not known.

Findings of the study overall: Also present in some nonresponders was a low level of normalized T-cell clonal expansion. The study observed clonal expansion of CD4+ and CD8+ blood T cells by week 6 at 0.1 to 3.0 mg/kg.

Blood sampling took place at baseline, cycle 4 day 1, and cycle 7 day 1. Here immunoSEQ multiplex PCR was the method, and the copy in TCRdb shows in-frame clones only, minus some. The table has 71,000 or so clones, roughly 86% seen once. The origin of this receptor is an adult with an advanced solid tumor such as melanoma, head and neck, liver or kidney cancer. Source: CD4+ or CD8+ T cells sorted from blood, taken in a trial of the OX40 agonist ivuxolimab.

The CDR3 sequence is CASTSRTGDNEQFF. The CDR3 DNA sequence: TGTGCCAGCACTTCTAGGACAGGTGACAATGAGCAGTTCTTC. The chain employs TRBV28 and TRBJ2-1, with 7 bases matching TRBD1. J gave up 5 bases and V 7 bases, and 8 bases lay outside the gene matches. The CDR3 length is 14 residues. Germline V gene lookup returns CDR1 MDHEN and CDR2 SYDVKM.